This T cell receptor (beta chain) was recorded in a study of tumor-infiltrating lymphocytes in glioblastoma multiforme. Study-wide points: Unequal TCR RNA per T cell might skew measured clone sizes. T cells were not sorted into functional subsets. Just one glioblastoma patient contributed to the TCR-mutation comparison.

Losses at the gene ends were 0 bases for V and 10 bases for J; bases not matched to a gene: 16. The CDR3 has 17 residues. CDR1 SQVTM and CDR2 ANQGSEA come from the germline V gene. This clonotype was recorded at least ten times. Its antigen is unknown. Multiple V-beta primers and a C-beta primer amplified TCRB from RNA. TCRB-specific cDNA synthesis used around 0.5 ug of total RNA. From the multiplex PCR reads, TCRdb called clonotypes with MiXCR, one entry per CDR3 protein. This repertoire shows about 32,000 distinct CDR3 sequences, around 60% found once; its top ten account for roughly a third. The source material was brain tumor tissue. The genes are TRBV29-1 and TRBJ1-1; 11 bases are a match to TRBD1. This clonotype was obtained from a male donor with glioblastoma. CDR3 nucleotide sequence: TGCAGCGTTGAAGATAGTGTGCATGGACAGGGGGCCTTGGGAGCTTTCTTT. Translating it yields CSVEDSVHGQGALGAFF. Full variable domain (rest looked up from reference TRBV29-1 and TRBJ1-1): SAVISQKPSRDICQRGTSLTIQCQVDSQVTMMFWYRQQPGQSLTLIATANQGSEATYESGFVIDKFPISRPNLTFSTLTVSNMSPEDSSIYLCSVEDSVHGQGALGAFFGQGTRLTVV.